The source of this T cell receptor beta chain is a study of blood T cell repertoires in COVID-19. Study at large: Sites in the United States, Italy and Spain provided acute and convalescent COVID-19 samples.

V lost 2 bases and J lost 7; bases outside the gene matches: 6. CDR1 and CDR2 from the germline V gene are MNHNS and SASEGT. This CDR3 comprises 15 residues. Only in-frame clones appear in the TCRdb table, and some are missing; sequencing was by immunoSEQ multiplex PCR. The sample yields 65,000 to 90,000 clones, 70% to 90% seen once. The sequence was obtained from a woman at least 80 years old with acute or convalescent COVID-19. The chain joins TRBV6-1 to TRBJ2-2; 8 bases are a match to TRBD2. The source material was peripheral blood. For the CDR3, the DNA is TGTGCCAGCAGTGAAAGCGGGGGCAGGAGCGGGGAGCTGTTTTTT. It specifies CASSESGGRSGELFF.